This T cell receptor beta chain is drawn from a study of T cell repertoires and HLA-DP antigens. As for this clone: Its antigen is not identified. An end of the junction does not agree with germline; a read error may underlie this.

The PCR primers covered 54 TRBV and 13 TRBJ segments. The assay was immunoSEQ multiplex PCR, and TCRdb's table has in-frame clones only and misses some. This sample carries roughly 110,000 clones, 80% to 95% of them seen once, and the ten largest clones take more than 0.25%. CD4+ T cells were isolated untouched, approximately 98% pure. The TCR originated in a woman between 18 and 30 years old in good health and CMV-seronegative. The sequenced sample consisted of CD4+ T cells from PBMCs.

The CDR3 nucleotides are TGTGCTAGCAGCTTAGGGACCAAAGGGGCAGGCACCGGGGAGCTGTTTTTT. Encoded protein: CASSLGTKGAGTGELFF. The genes are TRBV7-7 and TRBJ2-2; D tentatively fits TRBD1 or TRBD2 (5 bases each). Germline V gives CDR1 SSHAT, CDR2 FNYEAQ (reference sequence). The CDR3 has 17 residues. The complete variable domain, with remaining parts taken from reference TRBV7-7 and TRBJ2-2, reads GAGVSQSPRYKVTKRGQDVTLRCDPISSHATLYWYQQALGQGPEFLTYFNYEAQPDKSGLPSDRFSAERPEGSISTLTIQRTEQRDSAMYRCASSLGTKGAGTGELFFGEGSRLTVL.